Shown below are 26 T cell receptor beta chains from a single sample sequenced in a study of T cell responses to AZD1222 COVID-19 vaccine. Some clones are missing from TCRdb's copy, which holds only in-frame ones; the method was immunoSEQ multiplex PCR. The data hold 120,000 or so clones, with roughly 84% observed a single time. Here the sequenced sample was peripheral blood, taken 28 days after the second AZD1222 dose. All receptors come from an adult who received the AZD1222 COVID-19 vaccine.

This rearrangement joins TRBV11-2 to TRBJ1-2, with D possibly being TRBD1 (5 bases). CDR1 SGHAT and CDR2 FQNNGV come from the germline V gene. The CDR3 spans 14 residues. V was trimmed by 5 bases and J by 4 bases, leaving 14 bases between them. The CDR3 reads CASSPSGGTYGYTF. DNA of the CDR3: TGTGCCAGCAGCCCCAGTGGGGGGACCTATGGCTACACCTTC.

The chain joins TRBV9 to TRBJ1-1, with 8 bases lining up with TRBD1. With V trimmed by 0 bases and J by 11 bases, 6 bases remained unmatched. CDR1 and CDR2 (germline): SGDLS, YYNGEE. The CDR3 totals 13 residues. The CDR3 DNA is TGTGCCAGCAGCGTAGTCGCAGGGGGCAGGGCTTTCTTT. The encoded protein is CASSVVAGGRAFF.

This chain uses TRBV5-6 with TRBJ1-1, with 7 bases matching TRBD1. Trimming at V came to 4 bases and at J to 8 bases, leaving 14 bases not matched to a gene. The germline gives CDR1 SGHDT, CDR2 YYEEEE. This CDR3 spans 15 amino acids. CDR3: CASSLDRREIREAFF. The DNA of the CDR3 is TGTGCCAGCAGCCTGGACAGGAGGGAAATTCGGGAAGCTTTCTTT. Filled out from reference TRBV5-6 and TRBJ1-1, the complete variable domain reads DAGVTQSPTHLIKTRGQQVTLRCSPKSGHDTVSWYQQALGQGPQFIFQYYEEEERQRGNFPDRFSGHQFPNYSSELNVNALLLGDSALYLCASSLDRREIREAFFGQGTRLTVV.

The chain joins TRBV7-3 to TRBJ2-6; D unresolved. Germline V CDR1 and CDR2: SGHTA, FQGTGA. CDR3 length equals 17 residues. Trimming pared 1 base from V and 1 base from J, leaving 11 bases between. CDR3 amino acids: CASSLIANPSGANVLTF. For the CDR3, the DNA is TGTGCCAGCAGCTTAATTGCAAACCCGTCTGGGGCCAACGTCCTGACTTTC.

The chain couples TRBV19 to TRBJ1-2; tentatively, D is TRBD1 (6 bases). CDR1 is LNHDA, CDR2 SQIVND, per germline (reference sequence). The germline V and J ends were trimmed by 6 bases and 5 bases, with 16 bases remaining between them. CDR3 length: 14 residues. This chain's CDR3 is CASSIGGPSYGYTF. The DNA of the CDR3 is TGTGCCAGTAGCATCGGGGGGCCTTCGTATGGCTACACCTTC.

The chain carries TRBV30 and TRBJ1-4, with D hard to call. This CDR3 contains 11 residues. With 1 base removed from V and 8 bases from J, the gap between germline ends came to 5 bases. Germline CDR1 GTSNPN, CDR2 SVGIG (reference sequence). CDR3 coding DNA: TGTGCCTGGAGTGCCCCCGAAAAACTGTTTTTT. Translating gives CAWSAPEKLFF. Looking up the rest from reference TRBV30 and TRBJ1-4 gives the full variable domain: SQTIHQWPATLVQPVGSPLSLECTVEGTSNPNLYWYRQAAGRGLQLLFYSVGIGQISSEVPQNLSASRPQDRQFILSSKKLLLSDSGFYLCAWSAPEKLFFGSGTQLSVL.

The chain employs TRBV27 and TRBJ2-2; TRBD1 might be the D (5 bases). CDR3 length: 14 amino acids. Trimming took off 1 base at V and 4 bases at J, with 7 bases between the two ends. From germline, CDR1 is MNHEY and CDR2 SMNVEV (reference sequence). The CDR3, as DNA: TGTGCCAGCAGTTTATGGCAGGGCACCGGGGAGCTGTTTTTT. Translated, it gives CASSLWQGTGELFF.

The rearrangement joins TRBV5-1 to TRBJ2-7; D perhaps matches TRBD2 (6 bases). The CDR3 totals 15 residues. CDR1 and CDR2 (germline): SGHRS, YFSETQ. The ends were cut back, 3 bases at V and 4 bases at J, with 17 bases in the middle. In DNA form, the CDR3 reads TGCGCCAGCAGCTGGACCCCGGGAGTGCTTTACGAGCAGTACTTC. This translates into CASSWTPGVLYEQYF.

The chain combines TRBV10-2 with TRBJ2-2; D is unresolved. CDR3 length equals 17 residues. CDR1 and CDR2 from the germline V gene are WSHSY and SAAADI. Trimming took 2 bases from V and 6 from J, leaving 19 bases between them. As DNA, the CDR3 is TGCGCCAGCAGTGAGGGGGTATCCCTTCGTTTGGCCGGGGAGCTGTTTTTT. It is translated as CASSEGVSLRLAGELFF.

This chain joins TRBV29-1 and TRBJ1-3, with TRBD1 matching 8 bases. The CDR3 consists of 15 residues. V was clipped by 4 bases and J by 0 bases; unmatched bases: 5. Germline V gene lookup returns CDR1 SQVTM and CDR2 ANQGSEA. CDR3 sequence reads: CSVVSDRGSGNTIYF. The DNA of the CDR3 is TGCAGCGTTGTGAGCGACAGGGGCTCTGGAAACACCATATATTTT. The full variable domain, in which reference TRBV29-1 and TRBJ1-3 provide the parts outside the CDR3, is SAVISQKPSRDICQRGTSLTIQCQVDSQVTMMFWYRQQPGQSLTLIATANQGSEATYESGFVIDKFPISRPNLTFSTLTVSNMSPEDSSIYLCSVVSDRGSGNTIYFGEGSWLTVV.

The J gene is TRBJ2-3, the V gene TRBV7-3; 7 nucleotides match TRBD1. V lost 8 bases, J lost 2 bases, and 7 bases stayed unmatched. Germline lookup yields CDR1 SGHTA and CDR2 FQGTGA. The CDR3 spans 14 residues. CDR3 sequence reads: CASRPGGNTDTQYF. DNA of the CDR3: TGTGCCAGCCGGCCAGGGGGAAACACAGATACGCAGTATTTT.

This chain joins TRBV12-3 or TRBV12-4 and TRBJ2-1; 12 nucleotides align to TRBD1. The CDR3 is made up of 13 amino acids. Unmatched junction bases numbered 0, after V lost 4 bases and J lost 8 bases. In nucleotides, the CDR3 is TGTGCCAGCAGTTGGGACAGGGGGCATGAGCAGTTCTTC. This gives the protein CASSWDRGHEQFF.

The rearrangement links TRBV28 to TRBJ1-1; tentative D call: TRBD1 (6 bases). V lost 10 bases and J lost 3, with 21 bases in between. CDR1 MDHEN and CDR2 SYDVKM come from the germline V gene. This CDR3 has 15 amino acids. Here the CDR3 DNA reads TGTGCCACCCTTGGTAGTCGGGGGGCCCACACTGAAGCTTTCTTT. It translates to CATLGSRGAHTEAFF. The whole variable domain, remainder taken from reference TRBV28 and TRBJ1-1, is DVKVTQSSRYLVKRTGEKVFLECVQDMDHENMFWYRQDPGLGLRLIYFSYDVKMKEKGDIPEGYSVSREKKERFSLILESASTNQTSMYLCATLGSRGAHTEAFFGQGTRLTVV.

The CDR3 DNA sequence: TGTGCCAGCAGACTTAGCGGAAACACCATATATTTT. Translated, it gives CASRLSGNTIYF. This chain uses TRBV2 with TRBJ1-3; D is undetermined. CDR3 size: 12 residues. V lost 6 bases, J lost 4 bases, and 7 bases lay in between. CDR1 is SNHLY and CDR2 is FYNNEI in the germline V gene.

The CDR3 DNA reads as TGTGCCTGGAGTTGGGGGGGCGAGCAGTACTTC. This sequence encodes CAWSWGGEQYF. This chain joins TRBV30 and TRBJ2-7, with 7 bases that match TRBD2. The length of the CDR3 is 11 residues. The V segment lost 2 bases and the J segment 6 bases; nucleotides outside the gene matches: 1. Germline-derived CDR1 and CDR2 are GTSNPN and SVGIG (reference sequence).

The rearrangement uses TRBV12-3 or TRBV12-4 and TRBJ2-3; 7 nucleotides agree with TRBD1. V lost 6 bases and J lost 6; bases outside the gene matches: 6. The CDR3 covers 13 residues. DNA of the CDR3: TGTGCCAGCAGCCAGGGACAGAAGGATACGCAGTATTTT. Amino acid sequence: CASSQGQKDTQYF.

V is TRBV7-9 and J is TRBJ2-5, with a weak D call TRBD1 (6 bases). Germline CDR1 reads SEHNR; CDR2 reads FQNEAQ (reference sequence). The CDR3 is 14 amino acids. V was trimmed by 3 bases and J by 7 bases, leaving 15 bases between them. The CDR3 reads CASSFEAGAGTQYF. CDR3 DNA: TGTGCCAGCAGCTTTGAGGCAGGGGCGGGGACCCAGTACTTC.

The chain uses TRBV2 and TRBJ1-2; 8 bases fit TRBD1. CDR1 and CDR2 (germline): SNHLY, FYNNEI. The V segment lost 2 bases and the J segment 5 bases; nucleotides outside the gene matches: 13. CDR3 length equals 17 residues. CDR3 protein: CASSERRTGMEYYGYTF. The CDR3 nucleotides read TGTGCCAGCAGTGAAAGGCGGACAGGGATGGAGTATTATGGCTACACCTTC.

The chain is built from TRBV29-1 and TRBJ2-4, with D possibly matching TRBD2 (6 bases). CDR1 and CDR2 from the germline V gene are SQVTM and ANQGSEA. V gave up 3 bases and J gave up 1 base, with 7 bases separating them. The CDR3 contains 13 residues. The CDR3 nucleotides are TGCAGCGTTGAGGAGGGGGCCAAAAACATTCAGTACTTC. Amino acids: CSVEEGAKNIQYF. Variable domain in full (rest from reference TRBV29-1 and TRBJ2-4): SAVISQKPSRDICQRGTSLTIQCQVDSQVTMMFWYRQQPGQSLTLIATANQGSEATYESGFVIDKFPISRPNLTFSTLTVSNMSPEDSSIYLCSVEEGAKNIQYFGAGTRLSVL.

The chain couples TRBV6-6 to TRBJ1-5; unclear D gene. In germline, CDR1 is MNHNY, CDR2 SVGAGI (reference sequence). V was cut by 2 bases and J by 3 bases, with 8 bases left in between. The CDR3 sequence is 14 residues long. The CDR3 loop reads CASSYVRANQPQHF. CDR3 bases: TGTGCCAGCAGTTACGTTCGTGCCAATCAGCCCCAGCATTTT.

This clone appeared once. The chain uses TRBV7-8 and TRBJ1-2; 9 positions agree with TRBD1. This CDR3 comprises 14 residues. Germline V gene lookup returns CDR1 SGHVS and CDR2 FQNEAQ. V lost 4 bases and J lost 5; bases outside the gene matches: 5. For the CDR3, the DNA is TGTGCCAGCAGCTCCCGGGACAGGGCATATGGCTACACCTTC. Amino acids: CASSSRDRAYGYTF.

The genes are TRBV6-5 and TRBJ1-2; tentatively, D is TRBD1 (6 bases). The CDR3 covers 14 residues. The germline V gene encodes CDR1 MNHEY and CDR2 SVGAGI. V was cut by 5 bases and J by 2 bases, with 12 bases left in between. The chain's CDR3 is CASSLDSENYGYTF. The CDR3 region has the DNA TGTGCCAGCAGTCTGGACAGTGAGAACTATGGCTACACCTTC.

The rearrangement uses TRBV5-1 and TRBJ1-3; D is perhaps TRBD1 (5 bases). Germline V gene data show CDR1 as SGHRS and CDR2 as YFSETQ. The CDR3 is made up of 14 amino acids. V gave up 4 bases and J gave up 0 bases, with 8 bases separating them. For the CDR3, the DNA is TGCGCCAGCAGCCAAGACAGCTCTGGAAACACCATATATTTT. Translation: CASSQDSSGNTIYF. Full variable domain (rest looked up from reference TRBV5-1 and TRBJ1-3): KAGVTQTPRYLIKTRGQQVTLSCSPISGHRSVSWYQQTPGQGLQFLFEYFSETQRNKGNFPGRFSGRQFSNSRSEMNVSTLELGDSALYLCASSQDSSGNTIYFGEGSWLTVV.

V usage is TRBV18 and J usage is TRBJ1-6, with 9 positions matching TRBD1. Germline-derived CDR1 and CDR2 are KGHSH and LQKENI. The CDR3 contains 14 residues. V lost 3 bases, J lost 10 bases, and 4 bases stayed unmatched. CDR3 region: CASSPGQGVSPLHF. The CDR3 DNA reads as TGTGCCAGCTCACCGGGACAGGGTGTCTCACCCCTCCACTTT.

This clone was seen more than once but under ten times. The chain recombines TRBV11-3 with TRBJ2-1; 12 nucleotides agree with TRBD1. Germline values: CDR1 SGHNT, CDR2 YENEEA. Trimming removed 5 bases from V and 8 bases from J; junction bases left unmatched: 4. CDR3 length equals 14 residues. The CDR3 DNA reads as TGTGCCAGCAGCCGGGGACAGGGGGCAGATGAGCAGTTCTTC. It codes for CASSRGQGADEQFF.

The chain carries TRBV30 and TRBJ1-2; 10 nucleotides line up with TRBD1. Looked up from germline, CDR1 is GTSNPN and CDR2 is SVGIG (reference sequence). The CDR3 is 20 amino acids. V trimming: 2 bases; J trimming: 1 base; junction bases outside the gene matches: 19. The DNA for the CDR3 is TGTGCCTGGAGTCCGCCCCCCTTTGGGACAGGGGCCCTCTTTAACTATGGCTACACCTTC. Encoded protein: CAWSPPPFGTGALFNYGYTF. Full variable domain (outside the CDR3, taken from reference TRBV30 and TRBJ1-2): SQTIHQWPATLVQPVGSPLSLECTVEGTSNPNLYWYRQAAGRGLQLLFYSVGIGQISSEVPQNLSASRPQDRQFILSSKKLLLSDSGFYLCAWSPPPFGTGALFNYGYTFGSGTRLTVV.